The present T cell receptor beta chain was sequenced within a study of T cell responses to AZD1222 COVID-19 vaccine. The data were produced by immunoSEQ multiplex PCR, yet TCRdb's version contains in-frame clones alone and is incomplete. Seen here are some 150,000 clones, 70% to 90% observed once, and the top ten hold over 4%. Second-dose timings of about 4 or about 12 weeks were pooled. This clone appeared a few times. Its antigen is undetermined. Study results and limitations: Unmutated variant regions reportedly attract nearly half of all spike-specific TCRs. Baseline serology detected seropositivity in only 6 or 7 AZD1222 recipients. Without day 14 samples, only post-peak T cell repertoires were studied.

This sample comprised peripheral blood, obtained 28 days after the second AZD1222 dose. This TCR was recovered from an adult who received the AZD1222 COVID-19 vaccine.

The CDR3 sequence: CASSYQGDTQYF. As DNA, the CDR3 is TGTGCCAGCAGTTACCAGGGGGATACGCAGTATTTT. The V and J genes are TRBV6-5 and TRBJ2-3, with D perhaps TRBD1 (6 bases). The V and J ends lost 2 bases and 6 bases respectively, with 6 bases between them. The CDR3 contains 12 residues. Germline CDR1 and CDR2: MNHEY and SVGAGI.